This T cell receptor beta chain emerged from a study of response to subunit inactivated influenza vaccine. A note on this clonotype: Its cognate antigen is unknown. The junction differs from germline at one of its ends, possibly a read error.

In TCRdb, the RT-PCR reads were re-called with MiXCR into one record per CDR3 protein. The table records 400,000 to 650,000 distinct CDR3 sequences, approximately 7.7% of them present only once. Overall study findings and caveats: Authors suggested each seasonal influenza vaccination recruits few new T cells.

CDR1 and CDR2 from the germline V gene are MNHNY and SVGAGI (reference sequence). CDR3 length: 13 amino acids. Sequenced material: PBMCs from blood, taken around 2 years after vaccination. The TCR sequence derives from a man in his fifties or sixties who received an inactivated influenza vaccine. The V and J genes are TRBV6-6 and TRBJ1-4; D ambiguous. This CDR3 reads CGSRSGQNEKLFF. The CDR3 DNA follows: TGTGGCAGCCGGTCAGGCCAAAATGAAAAACTGTTTTTT.